Below, 17 T cell receptor beta chains from the same sample are listed, as sequenced in a study of blood T cell repertoires in COVID-19. Using immunoSEQ multiplex PCR, the repertoire was profiled, and TCRdb retains in-frame clones only, with some absent. The sample carries some 250,000 clones, around 86% recorded once. Sequences were obtained from peripheral blood. These receptors all stem from an elderly man with acute or convalescent COVID-19.

The chain couples TRBV25-1 to TRBJ2-1; 9 positions agree with TRBD1. Trimming cost V 5 bases and J 1 base; bases outside gene matches: 3. CDR1 is MGHDK, CDR2 SYGVNS, per germline. There are 15 residues in the CDR3. CDR3: CASSQDRGSYNEQFF. For the CDR3, the DNA is TGTGCCAGCAGTCAGGACAGGGGTTCCTACAATGAGCAGTTCTTC.

The V and J genes are TRBV7-9 and TRBJ2-1; D not certain. The CDR3 has 16 residues. Deletions cut 1 base from V and 3 bases from J, with 13 bases between. Germline CDR1 SEHNR, CDR2 FQNEAQ (reference sequence). DNA for the CDR3: TGTGCCAGCAGCTTAGGGTTTGGCAGTGTCTACAATGAGCAGTTCTTC. Residues: CASSLGFGSVYNEQFF.

The chain combines TRBV7-9 with TRBJ1-5; 7 positions match TRBD1. Germline V gene sequence: CDR1 SEHNR, CDR2 FQNEAQ (reference sequence). CDR3 length equals 15 residues. Trimming cost V 5 bases and J 6 bases; bases outside gene matches: 10. CDR3 sequence (DNA): TGTGCCAGCAGCCCGGGACAGCTAAGGAGTCAGCCCCAGCATTTT. Protein sequence: CASSPGQLRSQPQHF.

The V gene is TRBV15, the J gene TRBJ1-5; 8 bases are a match to TRBD1. CDR3 size: 14 residues. Per germline, CDR1 LNHNV and CDR2 YYDKDF (reference sequence). The trim removed 6 bases at V and 6 bases at J, leaving 7 bases unmatched. The CDR3 sequence: CATSFAGGSQPQHF. The CDR3 DNA follows: TGTGCCACCAGTTTTGCAGGGGGCTCTCAGCCCCAGCATTTT.

This chain connects TRBV7-2 to TRBJ1-5; D possibly corresponds to TRBD1 (6 bases). Germline assignment: CDR1 SGHTA and CDR2 FQGNSA. V shed 5 bases and J shed 7 bases, with 12 bases lying between them. This CDR3 spans 13 amino acids. The CDR3 protein is CASSPGRGQPQHF. For the CDR3, the DNA is TGTGCCAGCAGCCCTGGGAGGGGGCAGCCCCAGCATTTT.

The chain uses TRBV28 and TRBJ1-2; the D is unclear. Trimming pared 6 bases from V and 0 bases from J, leaving 14 bases between. Germline assignment: CDR1 MDHEN and CDR2 SYDVKM. The CDR3 consists of 15 residues. The DNA for the CDR3 is TGTGCCAGCAGCCACGACACGGGGACTAACTATGGCTACACCTTC. This encodes CASSHDTGTNYGYTF.

The rearrangement uses TRBV5-6 and TRBJ1-2, with D tentatively TRBD1 (6 bases). The V end lost 4 bases, the J end lost 5 bases, and 12 bases lay between the germline ends. The length of the CDR3 is 13 residues. CDR1 is SGHDT, CDR2 YYEEEE, per germline. In DNA form, the CDR3 reads TGTGCCAGCAGCCAGGACAGATTATATGGCTACACCTTC. The encoded protein is CASSQDRLYGYTF. The whole variable domain, remainder taken from reference TRBV5-6 and TRBJ1-2, is DAGVTQSPTHLIKTRGQQVTLRCSPKSGHDTVSWYQQALGQGPQFIFQYYEEEERQRGNFPDRFSGHQFPNYSSELNVNALLLGDSALYLCASSQDRLYGYTFGSGTRLTVV.

The chain links TRBV9 to TRBJ1-3, with D hard to call. Germline CDR1 is SGDLS and CDR2 is YYNGEE. With 4 bases removed from V and 0 bases from J, the gap between germline ends came to 8 bases. The CDR3 extends over 14 amino acids. In nucleotides, the CDR3 is TGTGCCAGCAGCACCGGTCCCTCTGGAAACACCATATATTTT. Its translation is CASSTGPSGNTIYF.

This chain connects TRBV7-6 to TRBJ1-4; D remains ambiguous. CDR1 is SGHVS and CDR2 is FNYEAQ in the germline V gene. CDR3 length equals 16 residues. V gave up 2 bases and J gave up 0 bases, with 10 bases separating them. CDR3 loop: CASSLLNGATNEKLFF. The CDR3 DNA sequence: TGTGCCAGCAGCTTATTAAACGGTGCAACTAATGAAAAACTGTTTTTT.

This chain uses TRBV3-1 (or the pseudogene TRBV3-2) with TRBJ2-6, with D hard to call. Trimming stripped 4 bases from V and 0 bases from J, with 13 bases between. Germline V gene data show CDR1 as LGHDT and CDR2 as YNNKEL (reference sequence). The CDR3 contains 17 residues. CDR3: CASSPPDWSSGANVLTF. CDR3 DNA: TGTGCCAGCAGCCCTCCCGACTGGAGCTCTGGGGCCAACGTCCTGACTTTC.

CDR3: CASSLGSGDSPLHF. The CDR3 DNA reads TGTGCCAGCAGTTTAGGATCCGGGGATTCACCCCTCCACTTT. The chain is built from TRBV27 and TRBJ1-6, with D unresolved. In germline, CDR1 is MNHEY, CDR2 SMNVEV (reference sequence). This CDR3 contains 14 residues. With 2 bases removed from V and 8 bases from J, the gap between germline ends came to 10 bases.

Here the CDR3 DNA reads TGTGCCAGTAACCAGGGTTCTCGTAATTCACCCCTCCACTTT. This encodes CASNQGSRNSPLHF. This chain connects TRBV19 to TRBJ1-6; possibly TRBD1 for D (5 bases). Trimming took off 7 bases at V and 6 bases at J, with 13 bases between the two ends. The CDR3 is 14 amino acids. Germline V lookup: CDR1 LNHDA, CDR2 SQIVND (reference sequence).

This clone was recorded once. The chain recombines TRBV4-2 with TRBJ1-1, with TRBD1 as a possible D gene (6 bases). The germline V and J ends were trimmed by 4 bases and 1 base, with 13 bases remaining between them. The CDR3 extends over 15 amino acids. Per germline, CDR1 LGHNA and CDR2 YNFKEQ. CDR3 coding DNA: TGTGCCAGCAGCCCAATTAACAGGGAGAACACTGAAGCTTTCTTT. Translation gives CASSPINRENTEAFF.

The rearrangement links TRBV7-6 to TRBJ2-2; 12 nucleotides align to TRBD2. V gave up 5 bases and J gave up 7 bases; unmatched junction bases: 5. CDR1 is SGHVS and CDR2 is FNYEAQ in the germline V gene. The CDR3 is 15 amino acids. The CDR3 loop reads CASSIRLAGDGELFF. CDR3 DNA: TGTGCCAGCAGCATTCGACTAGCGGGAGACGGGGAGCTGTTTTTT.

The chain uses TRBV15 and TRBJ1-3; possibly TRBD1 for D (5 bases). The CDR3 contains 14 residues. Looked up from germline, CDR1 is LNHNV and CDR2 is YYDKDF (reference sequence). Trimming took 1 base from V and 2 from J, leaving 6 bases between them. CDR3 in DNA: TGTGCCACCAGCAGAGGGGGGGCTGGAAACACCATATATTTT. It yields the protein CATSRGGAGNTIYF.

The chain carries TRBV3-1 (or the pseudogene TRBV3-2) and TRBJ2-2; 9 bases are shared with TRBD1. CDR1 is LGHDT, CDR2 YNNKEL, per germline (reference sequence). The CDR3 has 16 amino acids. V was clipped by 9 bases and J by 1 base; unmatched bases: 9. The CDR3: CASLPSGQGNTGELFF. The CDR3 DNA follows: TGTGCCAGTCTGCCCTCGGGACAGGGGAACACCGGGGAGCTGTTTTTT.

The chain carries TRBV7-2 and TRBJ2-3; 11 nucleotides align to TRBD2. This CDR3 region has 16 residues. Unmatched junction bases numbered 5, after V lost 2 bases and J lost 4 bases. Per the germline V gene, CDR1 is SGHTA and CDR2 is FQGNSA. The CDR3 region is CASSLSSGGAPDTQYF. CDR3 nucleotides: TGTGCCAGCAGCTTAAGTAGCGGGGGGGCCCCAGATACGCAGTATTTT.